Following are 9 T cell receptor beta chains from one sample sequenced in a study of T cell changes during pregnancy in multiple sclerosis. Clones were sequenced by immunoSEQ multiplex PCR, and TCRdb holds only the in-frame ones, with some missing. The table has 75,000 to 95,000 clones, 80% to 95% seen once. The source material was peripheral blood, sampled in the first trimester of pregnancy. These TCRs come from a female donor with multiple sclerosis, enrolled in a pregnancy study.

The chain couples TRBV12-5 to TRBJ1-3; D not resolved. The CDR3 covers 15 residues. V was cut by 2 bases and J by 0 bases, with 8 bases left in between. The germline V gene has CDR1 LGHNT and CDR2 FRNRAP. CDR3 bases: TGTGCTAGTGGTTTGACGGGAAGCTCTGGAAACACCATATATTTT. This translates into CASGLTGSSGNTIYF. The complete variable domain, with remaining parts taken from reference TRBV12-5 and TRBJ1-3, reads DARVTQTPRHKVTEMGQEVTMRCQPILGHNTVFWYRQTMMQGLELLAYFRNRAPLDDSGMPKDRFSAEMPDATLATLKIQPSEPRDSAVYFCASGLTGSSGNTIYFGEGSWLTVV.

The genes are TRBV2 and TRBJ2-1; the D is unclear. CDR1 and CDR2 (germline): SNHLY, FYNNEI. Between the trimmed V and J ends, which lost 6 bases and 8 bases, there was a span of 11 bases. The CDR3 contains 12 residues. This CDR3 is CASSGEEDEQFF. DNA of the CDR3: TGTGCCAGCAGCGGTGAGGAAGATGAGCAGTTCTTC.

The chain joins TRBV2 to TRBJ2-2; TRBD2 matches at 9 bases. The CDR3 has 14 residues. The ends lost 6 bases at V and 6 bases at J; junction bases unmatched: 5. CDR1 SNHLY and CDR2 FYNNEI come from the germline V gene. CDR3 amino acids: CASRAGGFSGELFF. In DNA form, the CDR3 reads TGTGCCAGCAGGGCGGGAGGGTTTTCCGGGGAGCTGTTTTTT.

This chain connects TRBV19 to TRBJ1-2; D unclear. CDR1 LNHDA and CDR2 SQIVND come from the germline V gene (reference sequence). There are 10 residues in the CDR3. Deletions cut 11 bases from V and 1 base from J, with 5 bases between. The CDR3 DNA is TGTGCCGTCCTTAACTATGGCTACACCTTC. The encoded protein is CAVLNYGYTF.

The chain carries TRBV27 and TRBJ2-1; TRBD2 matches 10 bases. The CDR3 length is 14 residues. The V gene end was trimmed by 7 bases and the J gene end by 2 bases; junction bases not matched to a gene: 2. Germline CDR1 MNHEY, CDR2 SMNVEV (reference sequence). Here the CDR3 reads CASKLAGAYNEQFF. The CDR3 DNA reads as TGTGCCAGCAAGCTAGCGGGAGCCTACAATGAGCAGTTCTTC.

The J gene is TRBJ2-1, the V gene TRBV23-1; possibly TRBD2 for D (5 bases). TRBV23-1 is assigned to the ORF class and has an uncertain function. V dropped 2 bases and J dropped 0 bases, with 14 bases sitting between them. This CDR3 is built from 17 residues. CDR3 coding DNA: TGCGCCAGCAGTCAACATCAAGAGGGTAGCTCCTACAATGAGCAGTTCTTC. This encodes CASSQHQEGSSYNEQFF.

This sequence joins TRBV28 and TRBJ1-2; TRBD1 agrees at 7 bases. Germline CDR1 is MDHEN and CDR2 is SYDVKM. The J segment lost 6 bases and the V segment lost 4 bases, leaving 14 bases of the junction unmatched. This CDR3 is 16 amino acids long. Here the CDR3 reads CASSYQFIDRAHGYTF. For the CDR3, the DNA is TGTGCCAGCAGTTACCAATTTATAGACAGGGCTCATGGCTACACCTTC.

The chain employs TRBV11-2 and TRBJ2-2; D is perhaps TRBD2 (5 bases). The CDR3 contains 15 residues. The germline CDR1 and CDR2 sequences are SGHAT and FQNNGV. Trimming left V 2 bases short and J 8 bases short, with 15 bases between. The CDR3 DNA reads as TGTGCCAGCAGCTTAACTCGGACTGCTAGGGGGGAGCTGTTTTTT. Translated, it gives CASSLTRTARGELFF.

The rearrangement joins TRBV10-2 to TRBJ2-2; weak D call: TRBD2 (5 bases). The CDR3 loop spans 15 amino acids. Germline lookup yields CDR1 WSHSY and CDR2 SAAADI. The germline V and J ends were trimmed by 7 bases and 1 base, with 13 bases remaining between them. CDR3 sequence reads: CASIGVRGNTGELFF. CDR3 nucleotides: TGCGCCAGCATTGGGGTCCGGGGGAACACCGGGGAGCTGTTTTTT.